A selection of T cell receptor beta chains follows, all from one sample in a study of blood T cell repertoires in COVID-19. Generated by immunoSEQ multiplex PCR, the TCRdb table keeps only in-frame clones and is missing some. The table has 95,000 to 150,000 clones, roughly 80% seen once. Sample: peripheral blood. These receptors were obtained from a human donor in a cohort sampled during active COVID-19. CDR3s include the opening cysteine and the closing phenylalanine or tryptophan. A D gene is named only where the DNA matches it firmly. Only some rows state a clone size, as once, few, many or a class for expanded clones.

CDR3 DNA: TGTGCCACCAGCATCCCAGGGTGGGATACGCAGTATTTT
CDR3 protein: CATSIPGWDTQYF
V gene: TRBV15
D gene: .
clone size: .
J gene: TRBJ2-3

CDR3 DNA: TGTGCCAGCAGCTTACGGGACAGGGGAAATGAAAAACTGTTTTTT
CDR3 protein: CASSLRDRGNEKLFF
V gene: TRBV7-9
D gene: TRBD1
clone size: .
J gene: TRBJ1-4

CDR3 DNA: TGTGCCAGTACCGAAACGGGACAGAACACAGATACGCAGTATTTT
CDR3 protein: CASTETGQNTDTQYF
V gene: TRBV19
D gene: TRBD1
clone size: once
J gene: TRBJ2-3

CDR3 DNA: TGTGCCAGCTCCGGACTAGCGGGAAAGAACACCGGGGAGCTGTTTTTT
CDR3 protein: CASSGLAGKNTGELFF
V gene: TRBV18
D gene: TRBD2
clone size: .
J gene: TRBJ2-2

CDR3 DNA: TGTGCCACCAGCAGAGATCGGCGAGGGGGCAGGGAAAAACTGTTTTTT
CDR3 protein: CATSRDRRGGREKLFF
V gene: TRBV15
D gene: TRBD1
clone size: .
J gene: TRBJ1-4

CDR3 DNA: TGTGCCAGCAGCTCCGTCCTTGGGGGGACTCCTCTATTTAATGAGCAGTTCTTC
CDR3 protein: CASSSVLGGTPLFNEQFF
V gene: TRBV5-5
D gene: .
clone size: .
J gene: TRBJ2-1

CDR3 DNA: TGTGCCAGCAGTTTTGGGACAGGGGTGTCCGAGCAGTACTTC
CDR3 protein: CASSFGTGVSEQYF
V gene: TRBV27
D gene: TRBD1
clone size: .
J gene: TRBJ2-7

CDR3 DNA: TGTGCCAGCAGTCAGAGGGTGAACACTGAAGCTTTCTTT
CDR3 protein: CASSQRVNTEAFF
V gene: TRBV7-2
D gene: .
clone size: .
J gene: TRBJ1-1

CDR3 DNA: TGTGCCAGCAGCTTCGGTTCTAGCGGGAGGCCCACCGGGGAGCTGTTTTTT
CDR3 protein: CASSFGSSGRPTGELFF
V gene: TRBV3-1/TRBV3-2
D gene: TRBD2
clone size: .
J gene: TRBJ2-2

CDR3 DNA: TGCGCCAGCAGCCAGTTGAGGGAGGGCACTGAAGCTTTCTTT
CDR3 protein: CASSQLREGTEAFF
V gene: TRBV5-1
D gene: .
clone size: .
J gene: TRBJ1-1

CDR3 DNA: TGTGCCAGTAGTATAGATCACGGGAACACTGAAGCTTTCTTT
CDR3 protein: CASSIDHGNTEAFF
V gene: TRBV19
D gene: .
clone size: .
J gene: TRBJ1-1

CDR3 DNA: TGTGCCAGCAGCGTAGTAGCAGGGCCGAGCGAGCAGTACTTC
CDR3 protein: CASSVVAGPSEQYF
V gene: TRBV9
D gene: .
clone size: .
J gene: TRBJ2-7

CDR3 DNA: TGCAGCGTTGCCGGAACTAGCGGGAGGGCGAATAACAATGAGCAGTTCTTC
CDR3 protein: CSVAGTSGRANNNEQFF
V gene: TRBV29-1
D gene: TRBD2
clone size: .
J gene: TRBJ2-1

CDR3 DNA: TGTGCCAGTAGTATCACCCCGAGTGACACTGAAGCTTTCTTT
CDR3 protein: CASSITPSDTEAFF
V gene: TRBV19
D gene: .
clone size: .
J gene: TRBJ1-1

CDR3 DNA: TGTGCCATCAGTGACCCTAGCGGGGGGTTAGAGACCCAGTACTTC
CDR3 protein: CAISDPSGGLETQYF
V gene: TRBV10-3
D gene: TRBD2
clone size: once
J gene: TRBJ2-5

CDR3 DNA: TGTGCCAGCAGTTCCCCCTACCACTCCTACGAGCAGTACTTC
CDR3 protein: CASSSPYHSYEQYF
V gene: TRBV28
D gene: .
clone size: .
J gene: TRBJ2-7

CDR3 DNA: TGTGCCAGTAGTATGGTCCGGACAGGGCGGAGTGAAAAACTGTTTTTT
CDR3 protein: CASSMVRTGRSEKLFF
V gene: TRBV19
D gene: TRBD1
clone size: .
J gene: TRBJ1-4

CDR3 DNA: TGTGCCAGCAGCCTGGGGACAGACCGAAACATTCAGTACTTC
CDR3 protein: CASSLGTDRNIQYF
V gene: TRBV3-1/TRBV3-2
D gene: TRBD1
clone size: once
J gene: TRBJ2-4

CDR3 DNA: TGTGCCAGTAGATCTGGACAGGGCACAGATACGCAGTATTTT
CDR3 protein: CASRSGQGTDTQYF
V gene: TRBV19
D gene: TRBD1
clone size: once
J gene: TRBJ2-3

CDR3 DNA: TGCGCCAGCAGCTTGGGACTAGCATTTCACAATGAGCAGTTCTTC
CDR3 protein: CASSLGLAFHNEQFF
V gene: TRBV5-1
D gene: TRBD2
clone size: .
J gene: TRBJ2-1

CDR3 DNA: TGTGCCAGCAGTTTCAGTGCCAGGCAGCAGTACTTC
CDR3 protein: CASSFSARQQYF
V gene: TRBV6-2/TRBV6-3
D gene: .
clone size: .
J gene: TRBJ2-7

CDR3 DNA: TGTGCCAGCAGCGGGACAGCAAAAGGCTACACCTTC
CDR3 protein: CASSGTAKGYTF
V gene: TRBV2
D gene: TRBD1
clone size: .
J gene: TRBJ1-2

CDR3 DNA: TGTGCCAGCAGCTTATCCTTGTTGGCAGCTCTGGAGTACGAAGCTTTCTTT
CDR3 protein: CASSLSLLAALEYEAFF
V gene: TRBV7-8
D gene: .
clone size: .
J gene: TRBJ1-1

CDR3 DNA: TGTGCCAGCAGTTACTCCCGCGGTTACGAGCAGTACTTC
CDR3 protein: CASSYSRGYEQYF
V gene: TRBV6-6
D gene: .
clone size: .
J gene: TRBJ2-7

CDR3 DNA: TGTGCCAGCAGCTTAGCAGGGATCGAGACCCAGTACTTC
CDR3 protein: CASSLAGIETQYF
V gene: TRBV11-2
D gene: .
clone size: once
J gene: TRBJ2-5

CDR3 DNA: TGTGCCAGCAGCGTAAGACAGGGGGCTGATTCACCCCTCCACTTT
CDR3 protein: CASSVRQGADSPLHF
V gene: TRBV9
D gene: TRBD1
clone size: .
J gene: TRBJ1-6

CDR3 DNA: TGTGCCAGCTCAGGAGGACAGGTTGGAGCTGGAAGAAACACCATATATTTT
CDR3 protein: CASSGGQVGAGRNTIYF
V gene: TRBV18
D gene: TRBD1
clone size: .
J gene: TRBJ1-3

CDR3 DNA: TGTGCCAGCAGAAGGGACAGTAACTATGGCTACACCTTC
CDR3 protein: CASRRDSNYGYTF
V gene: TRBV12-3/TRBV12-4
D gene: TRBD1
clone size: .
J gene: TRBJ1-2

CDR3 DNA: TGTGCCAGCAGTTGGCCCGGGGGGCAAGCTTTCTTT
CDR3 protein: CASSWPGGQAFF
V gene: TRBV6-2/TRBV6-3
D gene: .
clone size: .
J gene: TRBJ1-1

CDR3 DNA: TGTGCCAGCAGGGGGACTAGCGGGCCTACAGATACGCAGTATTTT
CDR3 protein: CASRGTSGPTDTQYF
V gene: TRBV2
D gene: TRBD2
clone size: .
J gene: TRBJ2-3

CDR3 DNA: TGTGCCAGCAGCCGACCTAGGGAGACCCAGTACTTC
CDR3 protein: CASSRPRETQYF
V gene: TRBV7-2
D gene: .
clone size: .
J gene: TRBJ2-5

CDR3 DNA: TGTGCCAGCAGTTTCGGACAGGGGGCGACTAATGAAAAACTGTTTTTT
CDR3 protein: CASSFGQGATNEKLFF
V gene: TRBV28
D gene: TRBD1
clone size: .
J gene: TRBJ1-4

CDR3 DNA: TGCGCCAGCAGCGCCTCCGACAGGGGGACTGAAGCTTTCTTT
CDR3 protein: CASSASDRGTEAFF
V gene: TRBV4-3
D gene: TRBD1
clone size: .
J gene: TRBJ1-1

CDR3 DNA: TGTGCCAGCAGTGAAGAGGGAGTCACCGGGGAGCTGTTTTTT
CDR3 protein: CASSEEGVTGELFF
V gene: TRBV2
D gene: .
clone size: once
J gene: TRBJ2-2

CDR3 DNA: TGCGCCAGCAGCCAAGATCGGCAGGGGGCGCAGTATTTT
CDR3 protein: CASSQDRQGAQYF
V gene: TRBV4-3
D gene: TRBD1
clone size: .
J gene: TRBJ2-3

CDR3 DNA: TGTGCCAGCAGCTTGGGCCCAGGGAGCACAGATACGCAGTATTTT
CDR3 protein: CASSLGPGSTDTQYF
V gene: TRBV5-5
D gene: .
clone size: .
J gene: TRBJ2-3